Below are 13 T cell receptor beta chains sequenced from a single sample in a study of cytotoxic CD8 clonotypes in ibrutinib-treated CLL (dated by TCRdb to the early 2020s). Libraries were prepared through the immunoSEQ multiplex PCR assay. TCRdb holds this immuneACCESS table with in-frame rearrangements only. Some clones are missing; in checked studies, unresolved V genes explain under half, and the rest has no known cause. The sample table holds roughly 200,000 clones, of which approximately 75% were seen once. The ten most abundant clones make up over 10% of the sample. The meaning of the sample's time point label: approximately twelve months on ibrutinib. Sequenced material: PBMCs, taken after 12 months of ibrutinib treatment. All receptors derive from a human donor with chronic lymphocytic leukemia.

This clone was found once. The chain links TRBV2 to TRBJ1-3; maybe TRBD1 (5 bases). CDR3 length: 14 amino acids. V was cut by 10 bases and J by 2 bases, with 15 bases left in between. The germline CDR1 and CDR2 sequences are SNHLY and FYNNEI. The CDR3 DNA is TGTGCCAAACGCCGAGGGACGGCTGGAAACACCATATATTTT. This translates into CAKRRGTAGNTIYF.

The CDR3 sequence is CASSNTGGASGELFF. CDR3 coding DNA: TGTGCCAGCAGCAACACAGGGGGCGCCTCCGGGGAGCTGTTTTTT. This chain links TRBV7-6 with TRBJ2-2; 9 bases are shared with TRBD1. Germline assignment: CDR1 SGHVS and CDR2 FNYEAQ. V lost 5 bases and J lost 6; bases outside the gene matches: 7. This CDR3 is built from 15 residues.

The chain couples TRBV4-1 to TRBJ2-5; D is possibly TRBD1 (5 bases). This CDR3 region has 19 residues. Trimming removed 3 bases from V and 0 bases from J, with 23 bases in between. Germline V lookup: CDR1 MGHRA, CDR2 YSYEKL. The chain's CDR3 is CASSQTALRARANQETQYF. The DNA of the CDR3 is TGCGCCAGCAGCCAGACCGCCCTCAGGGCAAGGGCGAACCAAGAGACCCAGTACTTC.

The J gene is TRBJ2-7, the V gene TRBV6-5, with D possibly matching TRBD1 (6 bases). The CDR3 consists of 14 residues. In germline, CDR1 is MNHEY, CDR2 SVGAGI. V dropped 8 bases and J dropped 9 bases, with 23 bases sitting between them. The DNA of the CDR3 is TGTGCCAGCCACACAGGGTTTACTACGAGTGGGCAGTACTTC. It yields the protein CASHTGFTTSGQYF.

The V gene is TRBV5-1, the J gene TRBJ1-1, with D unresolved. The CDR3 runs 15 residues. Trimming left V 4 bases short and J 2 bases short, with 15 bases between. The germline gives CDR1 SGHRS, CDR2 YFSETQ. The CDR3 DNA sequence: TGCGCCAGCAGCCCGGCCGAATTGGGAAACACTGAAGCTTTCTTT. Encoded protein: CASSPAELGNTEAFF.

The V gene is TRBV28, the J gene TRBJ2-7; 11 nucleotides line up with TRBD2. CDR1 is MDHEN, CDR2 SYDVKM, per germline. The J segment lost 1 base and the V segment lost 4 bases, leaving 6 bases of the junction unmatched. The CDR3 totals 16 residues. The CDR3 DNA sequence: TGTGCCAGCAGTTCCAGGACTAGCGGGTTATCCTACGAGCAGTACTTC. Its protein is CASSSRTSGLSYEQYF.

V and J are TRBV5-5 and TRBJ1-1; D is unresolved. This CDR3 comprises 15 residues. Trimming cost V 0 bases and J 2 bases, with 11 bases left between them. The germline V gene has CDR1 SGHKS and CDR2 YYEKEE (reference sequence). DNA for the CDR3: TGTGCCAGCAGCTTGGGGCAGGTGGGAAACACTGAAGCTTTCTTT. It yields the protein CASSLGQVGNTEAFF. The variable domain in full, with the rest retrieved from reference TRBV5-5 and TRBJ1-1, is DAGVTQSPTHLIKTRGQQVTLRCSPISGHKSVSWYQQVLGQGPQFIFQYYEKEERGRGNFPDRFSARQFPNYSSELNVNALLLGDSALYLCASSLGQVGNTEAFFGQGTRLTVV.

This clone came up a few times. The chain has TRBV5-1 and TRBJ2-7; tentatively, D is TRBD1 or TRBD2 (5 bases each). Germline CDR1 and CDR2: SGHRS and YFSETQ. This CDR3 is 14 amino acids long. V lost 0 bases and J lost 6, with 13 bases in between. The CDR3 reads CASSLGRGVGEQYF. CDR3 nucleotide sequence: TGCGCCAGCAGCTTGGGTAGGGGAGTAGGCGAGCAGTACTTC.

This chain uses TRBV25-1 with TRBJ2-2, with no clear D. The V end was cut by 4 bases, the J end by 7 bases, with 13 bases between. Germline values: CDR1 MGHDK, CDR2 SYGVNS. CDR3 size: 14 residues. The CDR3 DNA reads as TGTGCCAGCAGTGCGTCACGATCGGTCGGGGAGCTGTTTTTT. This encodes CASSASRSVGELFF.

The V call is TRBV4-1, the J call TRBJ2-7, with 9 nucleotides matching TRBD1. Losses at the gene ends were 2 bases for V and 2 bases for J; bases not matched to a gene: 4. In germline, CDR1 is MGHRA, CDR2 YSYEKL. The CDR3 extends over 15 amino acids. The CDR3 region is CASSQQTGGTYEQYF. CDR3 sequence (DNA): TGCGCCAGCAGCCAACAGACAGGGGGGACCTACGAGCAGTACTTC.

Here the CDR3 reads CASPRGTFDSYNSPLHF. For the CDR3, the DNA is TGTGCCAGTCCCCGGGGGACCTTTGACTCCTATAATTCACCCCTCCACTTT. The V call is TRBV19, the J call TRBJ1-6; maybe TRBD1 (5 bases). V dropped 8 bases and J dropped 0 bases, with 17 bases sitting between them. CDR1 is LNHDA and CDR2 is SQIVND in the germline V gene (reference sequence). This CDR3 contains 17 residues. Supplemented by reference TRBV19 and TRBJ1-6, the full variable domain reads DGGITQSPKYLFRKEGQNVTLSCEQNLNHDAMYWYRQDPGQGLRLIYYSQIVNDFQKGDIAEGYSVSREKKESFPLTVTSAQKNPTAFYLCASPRGTFDSYNSPLHFGNGTRLTVT.

The V call is TRBV11-1, the J call TRBJ2-7; 7 bases line up with TRBD2. The trim removed 4 bases at V and 3 bases at J, leaving 6 bases unmatched. Germline V gene data show CDR1 as SGHAT and CDR2 as FQDESV (reference sequence). The CDR3 has 14 residues. The CDR3 reads CASSSSGAFYEQYF. CDR3 nucleotide sequence: TGTGCCAGCAGCTCCAGCGGGGCGTTCTACGAGCAGTACTTC.

The V gene is TRBV9, the J gene TRBJ1-2; D gene unclear. Germline V gene lookup returns CDR1 SGDLS and CDR2 YYNGEE. The CDR3 covers 13 residues. Trimming left V 6 bases short and J 4 bases short, with 13 bases between. The CDR3 protein is CASNSGAGYGYTF. The CDR3 nucleotides are TGTGCCAGCAATTCGGGCGCGGGCTATGGCTACACCTTC. The entire variable domain, with the rest obtained from reference TRBV9 and TRBJ1-2, is as follows: DSGVTQTPKHLITATGQRVTLRCSPRSGDLSVYWYQQSLDQGLQFLIQYYNGEERAKGNILERFSAQQFPDLHSELNLSSLELGDSALYFCASNSGAGYGYTFGSGTRLTVV.